The 19 T cell receptor beta chains given below trace back to one sample, sequenced in a study of blood T cell repertoires in COVID-19. Assay used: immunoSEQ multiplex PCR; TCRdb lists only in-frame clones, some missing. The data show some 48,000 clones, with around 84% seen just once and 2.5% to 3% held by the top ten. Sequences were obtained from peripheral blood. The origin of the receptors is a man aged 45-60 years with acute or convalescent COVID-19.

In its sample, this clone was seen once. The V gene is TRBV6-5, the J gene TRBJ1-2; 7 bases are a match to TRBD1. The germline V gene has CDR1 MNHEY and CDR2 SVGAGI. This CDR3 is 15 amino acids long. With V trimmed by 5 bases and J by 5 bases, 11 bases remained unmatched. The CDR3 DNA reads TGTGCCAGCAGTCCGCGCACAGGGGTTGGGTATGGCTACACCTTC. Its translation: CASSPRTGVGYGYTF.

The chain links TRBV7-9 to TRBJ2-2, with D possibly matching TRBD1 (5 bases). The germline gives CDR1 SEHNR, CDR2 FQNEAQ (reference sequence). The ends were cut back, 3 bases at V and 4 bases at J, with 12 bases in the middle. This CDR3 region has 15 residues. The CDR3 loop reads CASSLAGSITGELFF. CDR3 DNA: TGTGCCAGCAGCTTGGCAGGGTCAATCACCGGGGAGCTGTTTTTT.

The V call is TRBV21-1, the J call TRBJ1-5; the table gives TRBD1 as D, unverified against the DNA. TRBV21-1 is classified as a pseudogene. The CDR3 is made up of 15 amino acids. DNA for the CDR3: TGTGCCAGCAGCAAAGGGACAAGGGCCTATCAGCCCCAGCATTTT. Translation: CASSKGTRAYQPQHF.

This chain uses TRBV5-1 with TRBJ1-6, with TRBD1 matching 7 bases. The CDR3 spans 15 residues. The trim removed 0 bases at V and 10 bases at J, leaving 7 bases unmatched. Germline lookup yields CDR1 SGHRS and CDR2 YFSETQ. CDR3 region: CASSLDRGQSSPLHF. CDR3 DNA: TGCGCCAGCAGCTTGGATAGGGGGCAGTCCTCACCCCTCCACTTT.

The V and J genes are TRBV4-1 and TRBJ2-1; 11 bases agree with TRBD2. The germline V gene encodes CDR1 MGHRA and CDR2 YSYEKL. J lost 2 bases, V lost 0 bases, and 3 bases had no gene match. The CDR3 runs to 17 residues. CDR3 in DNA: TGCGCCAGCAGCCAAGAGGGGACTAGCGGTACCTACAATGAGCAGTTCTTC. Translation gives CASSQEGTSGTYNEQFF.

The J gene is TRBJ1-1, the V gene TRBV7-8; the D gene is possibly TRBD1 (5 bases). Trimming removed 4 bases from V and 11 bases from J, with 23 bases in between. Germline V gives CDR1 SGHVS, CDR2 FQNEAQ. The CDR3 loop spans 15 amino acids. CDR3 sequence reads: CASSSHRDYTRRAFF. CDR3 coding DNA: TGTGCCAGCAGCTCCCATCGGGACTATACGAGGCGGGCTTTCTTT.

The DNA for the CDR3 is TGTGCCAGCAGTACAGGACAGGGCGAAAATTCACCCCTCCACTTT. Its protein product is CASSTGQGENSPLHF. V usage is TRBV28 and J usage is TRBJ1-6; 8 positions match TRBD1. The CDR3 is 15 amino acids. The germline CDR1 and CDR2 sequences are MDHEN and SYDVKM. Trimming at V came to 5 bases and at J to 7 bases, leaving 7 bases not matched to a gene.

Concerning this clone itself: One junction end disagrees with the germline gene, perhaps due to a read error. This sequence joins TRBV7-6 and TRBJ2-1; 7 nucleotides agree with TRBD2. Germline lookup yields CDR1 SGHVS and CDR2 FNYEAQ. This CDR3 is built from 17 residues. CDR3 sequence (DNA): TGTGCCAGCAGTTTAGAGAGCCGACTAGCACCCTACAATGAGCAGTTCTTC. This encodes CASSLESRLAPYNEQFF.

This chain uses TRBV19 with TRBJ1-6, with D perhaps TRBD1 (5 bases). The V gene lost 3 bases and the J gene lost 11 bases, with 14 bases spanning the gap. The CDR3 consists of 14 residues. CDR1 is LNHDA and CDR2 is SQIVND in the germline V gene (reference sequence). CDR3 region: CASSMKQAGAPLHF. The CDR3 DNA reads as TGTGCCAGTAGTATGAAACAGGCTGGTGCACCCCTCCACTTT.

In nucleotides, the CDR3 is TGTGCCAGCAGGTGGTCCCGGACAGGGGTCGAGCAGTACTTC. Encoded protein: CASRWSRTGVEQYF. The rearrangement joins TRBV27 to TRBJ2-7, with 9 positions matching TRBD1. The CDR3 has 14 amino acids. Germline loops: CDR1 MNHEY, CDR2 SMNVEV (reference sequence). After removal of 6 bases from V and 6 bases from J, the junction contained 9 bases not matched to a gene.

In its sample, this clone was seen a few times. The chain combines TRBV7-3 with TRBJ2-2; D perhaps matches TRBD1 (6 bases). Germline CDR1 reads SGHTA; CDR2 reads FQGTGA. CDR3 length: 14 amino acids. Trimming removed 2 bases at V and 7 bases at J, with 11 bases between. Written as DNA, the CDR3 is TGTGCCAGCAGCTTACGTGGGGGCCACGGGGAGCTGTTTTTT. The encoded protein is CASSLRGGHGELFF.

V is TRBV6-1 and J is TRBJ2-7, with 9 bases fitting TRBD1. The CDR3 loop spans 13 amino acids. Germline V gene sequence: CDR1 MNHNS, CDR2 SASEGT. J was trimmed by 7 bases and V by 6 bases; bases with no gene match: 7. CDR3 sequence: CASRAQGAEEQYF. CDR3 sequence (DNA): TGTGCCAGCAGGGCACAGGGGGCGGAAGAGCAGTACTTC.

This clone showed up just once. This sequence joins TRBV5-1 and TRBJ2-1; 11 positions agree with TRBD2. Looked up from germline, CDR1 is SGHRS and CDR2 is YFSETQ. With 4 bases clipped from V and 9 bases from J, the junction kept 6 bases outside the gene matches. The CDR3 is 14 amino acids. CDR3 amino acids: CASSPSGGSGEQFF. The DNA for the CDR3 is TGCGCCAGCAGCCCTAGCGGGGGGAGCGGTGAGCAGTTCTTC.

The rearrangement uses TRBV11-2 and TRBJ2-7; 9 bases are shared with TRBD2. V lost 0 bases to trimming and J lost 4 bases; unmatched junction nucleotides: 7. Germline V lookup: CDR1 SGHAT, CDR2 FQNNGV. This CDR3 comprises 16 residues. The CDR3 protein is CASSLEMTSGGYEQYF. Here the CDR3 DNA reads TGTGCCAGCAGCTTAGAGATGACTAGCGGAGGGTACGAGCAGTACTTC.

CDR3 protein: CAITGDRERGYTF. The CDR3 DNA reads TGTGCCATCACCGGGGACAGGGAGCGTGGCTACACCTTC. The chain is built from TRBV10-3 and TRBJ1-2; 9 positions agree with TRBD1. V lost 7 bases to trimming and J lost 7 bases; unmatched junction nucleotides: 7. Germline V gene data show CDR1 as ENHRY and CDR2 as SYGVKD. The CDR3 has 13 residues.

DNA of the CDR3: TGTGCCAGTAGCATAAGGGAGGGTACCGGGGAGCTGTTTTTT. The encoded protein is CASSIREGTGELFF. The rearrangement joins TRBV19 to TRBJ2-2; TRBD2 matches at 7 bases. With 6 bases clipped from V and 5 bases from J, the junction kept 6 bases outside the gene matches. The germline CDR1 and CDR2 sequences are LNHDA and SQIVND (reference sequence). This CDR3 is built from 14 residues.

CDR3 region: CASSIFGTYEQYF. Written as DNA, the CDR3 is TGTGCCAGTAGTATCTTCGGGACCTACGAGCAGTACTTC. The V and J genes are TRBV19 and TRBJ2-7; D possibly corresponds to TRBD2 (5 bases). The ends were cut back, 3 bases at V and 2 bases at J, with 8 bases in the middle. This CDR3 region has 13 residues. Germline assignment: CDR1 LNHDA and CDR2 SQIVND (reference sequence).

The chain joins TRBV6-5 to TRBJ2-3, with 8 nucleotides matching TRBD2. The CDR3 is made up of 13 amino acids. The germline V gene has CDR1 MNHEY and CDR2 SVGAGI. V was clipped by 9 bases and J by 5 bases; unmatched bases: 7. CDR3: CASSGGGKDTQYF. The CDR3 DNA reads as TGTGCCAGTTCGGGAGGGGGAAAAGATACGCAGTATTTT.

V and J are TRBV9 and TRBJ2-5, with 8 bases that match TRBD1. The CDR3 is 15 residues long. CDR1 is SGDLS and CDR2 is YYNGEE in the germline V gene. V lost 4 bases, J lost 3 bases, and 8 bases stayed unmatched. The CDR3 DNA is TGTGCCAGCAGCCCCGCTGGACAGGGTAAAGAGACCCAGTACTTC. Translated: CASSPAGQGKETQYF.